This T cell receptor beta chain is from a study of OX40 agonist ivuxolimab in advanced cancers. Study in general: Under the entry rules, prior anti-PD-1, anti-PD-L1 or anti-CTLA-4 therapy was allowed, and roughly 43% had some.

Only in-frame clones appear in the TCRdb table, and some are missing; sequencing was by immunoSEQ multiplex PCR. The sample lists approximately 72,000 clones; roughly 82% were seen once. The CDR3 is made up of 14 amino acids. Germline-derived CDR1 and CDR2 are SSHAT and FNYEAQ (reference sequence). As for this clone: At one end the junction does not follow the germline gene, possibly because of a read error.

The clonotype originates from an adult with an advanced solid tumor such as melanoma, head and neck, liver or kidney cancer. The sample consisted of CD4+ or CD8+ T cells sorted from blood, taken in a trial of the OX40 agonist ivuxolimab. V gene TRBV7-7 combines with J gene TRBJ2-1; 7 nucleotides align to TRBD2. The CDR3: CASSLASQGGEQFF. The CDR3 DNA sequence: TGTGCTAGCAGCTTAGCATCCCAGGGAGGGGAGCAGTTCTTC.